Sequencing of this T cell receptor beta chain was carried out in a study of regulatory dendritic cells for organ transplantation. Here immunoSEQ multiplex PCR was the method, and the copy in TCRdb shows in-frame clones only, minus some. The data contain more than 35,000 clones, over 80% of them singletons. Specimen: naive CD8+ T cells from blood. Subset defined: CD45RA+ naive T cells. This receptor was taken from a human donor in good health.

CDR3 coding DNA: TGTGCCAGCAGCCCAACGCAAATGACAGTAACTGGAAACACCATATATTTT. It codes for CASSPTQMTVTGNTIYF. The chain links TRBV7-9 to TRBJ1-3; possibly TRBD1 for D (5 bases). CDR1 and CDR2 from the germline V gene are SEHNR and FQNEAQ (reference sequence). The CDR3 has 17 residues. The ends were cut back, 5 bases at V and 2 bases at J, with 19 bases in the middle.